These 21 T cell receptor beta chains were sequenced from one sample in a study of CD8 T cells in Susac syndrome. RNA, at about 0.45 to 1 ug, was reverse transcribed with random hexamers. TCRdb re-analysed the immunoSEQ multiplex PCR reads in MiXCR, keeping a single row per CDR3 protein. The table lists 150,000 to 200,000 distinct CDR3 sequences, 92% of them singletons. The specimen sequenced was CD4+ T cells from PBMCs. The receptors were sampled from a human donor in good health.

The V call is TRBV5-1, the J call TRBJ2-5, with TRBD1 matching 7 bases. V lost 6 bases, J lost 3 bases, and 11 bases stayed unmatched. Germline V gene lookup returns CDR1 SGHRS and CDR2 YFSETQ. The CDR3 has 15 residues. The CDR3 is CASTPFPGTEETQYF. DNA of the CDR3: TGCGCCAGCACCCCATTCCCCGGGACAGAAGAGACCCAGTACTTC.

The chain combines TRBV6-2 or TRBV6-3 with TRBJ1-1; 12 bases are a match to TRBD1. J was trimmed by 4 bases and V by 8 bases; bases with no gene match: 11. Germline V CDR1 and CDR2: MNHEY, SVGEGT. CDR3 length: 16 amino acids. The DNA for the CDR3 is TGTGCCAGCGTCCCGGGACAGGGGGCTGGGAGCACTGAAGCTTTCTTT. Its translation is CASVPGQGAGSTEAFF.

The chain links TRBV18 to TRBJ1-4; possible D gene TRBD1, 5 bases. Per the germline V gene, CDR1 is KGHSH and CDR2 is LQKENI. This CDR3 region has 13 residues. Trimming removed 3 bases from V and 7 bases from J, with 9 bases in between. Here the CDR3 reads CASSPSGGEKLFF. In DNA form, the CDR3 reads TGTGCCAGCTCACCCAGCGGGGGTGAAAAACTGTTTTTT.

V usage is TRBV20-1 and J usage is TRBJ2-7; D is unresolved. Trimming stripped 3 bases from V and 3 bases from J, with 12 bases between. The germline V gene has CDR1 DFQATT and CDR2 SNEGSKA (reference sequence). The CDR3 covers 13 residues. This CDR3 reads CSARKGVGYEQYF. In DNA form, the CDR3 reads TGCAGTGCTAGGAAGGGCGTTGGCTACGAGCAGTACTTC.

This rearrangement joins TRBV29-1 to TRBJ1-3; D uncertain. Per the germline V gene, CDR1 is SQVTM and CDR2 is ANQGSEA. This CDR3 has 14 amino acids. V was cut by 4 bases and J by 0 bases, with 10 bases left in between. For the CDR3, the DNA is TGCAGCGTTGTTATTGGTAACTCTGGAAACACCATATATTTT. Its protein product is CSVVIGNSGNTIYF.

The rearrangement links TRBV6-1 to TRBJ2-3; 8 nucleotides line up with TRBD2. The J segment lost 4 bases and the V segment lost 5 bases, leaving 14 bases of the junction unmatched. The CDR3 has 17 residues. Germline assignment: CDR1 MNHNS and CDR2 SASEGT. The CDR3 nucleotides are TGTGCCAGCAGTATATTTTGGGGGCGGGGGGATTCAGATACGCAGTATTTT. Translation: CASSIFWGRGDSDTQYF.

The rearrangement links TRBV28 to TRBJ2-7; 12 nucleotides line up with TRBD1. CDR3 length: 16 amino acids. In germline, CDR1 is MDHEN, CDR2 SYDVKM. V shed 5 bases, J shed 5 bases, and the junction held 10 bases outside the gene matches. CDR3 sequence (DNA): TGTGCCAGCAGTCGGGACAGGGGGCGAAGTACGGACGAGCAGTACTTC. This gives the protein CASSRDRGRSTDEQYF. Full variable domain (outside the CDR3, taken from reference TRBV28 and TRBJ2-7): DVKVTQSSRYLVKRTGEKVFLECVQDMDHENMFWYRQDPGLGLRLIYFSYDVKMKEKGDIPEGYSVSREKKERFSLILESASTNQTSMYLCASSRDRGRSTDEQYFGPGTRLTVT.

The V and J genes are TRBV6-6 and TRBJ1-1; 8 bases fit TRBD1. This CDR3 is 16 amino acids long. V lost 3 bases and J lost 0; bases outside the gene matches: 6. Germline-derived CDR1 and CDR2 are MNHNY and SVGAGI (reference sequence). The CDR3 DNA reads as TGTGCCAGCAGTTATGGACAGGGCGGGATGAACACTGAAGCTTTCTTT. This encodes CASSYGQGGMNTEAFF.

The chain carries TRBV27 and TRBJ2-7; tentative D call: TRBD1 (6 bases). There are 11 residues in the CDR3. Germline V lookup: CDR1 MNHEY, CDR2 SMNVEV (reference sequence). V lost 8 bases and J lost 5, with 10 bases in between. The CDR3 DNA follows: TGTGCCAGCGGACAGAAAAACGAGCAGTACTTC. Residues: CASGQKNEQYF.

V gene TRBV28 combines with J gene TRBJ2-3; a possible D gene is TRBD2 (6 bases). CDR3 size: 15 residues. CDR1 MDHEN and CDR2 SYDVKM come from the germline V gene. The V and J ends lost 1 base and 1 base respectively, with 9 bases between them. Written as DNA, the CDR3 is TGTGCCAGCAGTTTATACGGGAGTGGCACAGATACGCAGTATTTT. Its protein is CASSLYGSGTDTQYF.

The V and J genes are TRBV20-1 and TRBJ2-1; D is unresolved. CDR1 and CDR2 (germline): DFQATT, SNEGSKA (reference sequence). V was shortened by 3 bases and J by 7 bases, with 7 bases between the two germline ends. This CDR3 comprises 11 residues. In nucleotides, the CDR3 is TGCAGTGCTAGGGATCAGAATGAGCAGTTCTTC. Its translation is CSARDQNEQFF.

This chain joins TRBV6-2 or TRBV6-3 and TRBJ1-5; TRBD1 matches 10 bases. V dropped 2 bases and J dropped 0; count of bases not matched to a gene: 4. The CDR3 contains 17 residues. The germline gives CDR1 MNHEY, CDR2 SVGEGT. CDR3 protein: CASSYAGTGVSNQPQHF. The CDR3 DNA is TGTGCCAGCAGTTACGCCGGGACAGGGGTTAGCAATCAGCCCCAGCATTTT.

V gene TRBV12-3 or TRBV12-4 combines with J gene TRBJ2-7, with 7 nucleotides matching TRBD1. The CDR3 runs to 20 residues. J was trimmed by 1 base and V by 2 bases; bases with no gene match: 20. Here the CDR3 reads CASSLRLAGGFLDPSYEQYF. As DNA, the CDR3 is TGTGCCAGCAGTTTAAGGTTGGCAGGGGGATTCCTTGATCCTTCCTACGAGCAGTACTTC.

The J gene is TRBJ2-7, the V gene TRBV4-3; D perhaps matches TRBD1 (5 bases). V lost 0 bases to trimming and J lost 3 bases, with 12 bases between them. Per germline, CDR1 LGHNA and CDR2 YSLEER. The CDR3 is 15 amino acids. This CDR3 reads CASSQDKRGIYEQYF. CDR3 DNA: TGCGCCAGCAGCCAAGATAAAAGGGGTATCTACGAGCAGTACTTC.

This clonotype was seen once. This chain joins TRBV6-1 and TRBJ2-1; D is uncertain. Germline loops: CDR1 MNHNS, CDR2 SASEGT. With 6 bases removed from V and 2 bases from J, the gap between germline ends came to 17 bases. This CDR3 spans 16 amino acids. As DNA, the CDR3 is TGTGCCAGCAGCCGAGTAGGTCTACAACCCTACAATGAGCAGTTCTTC. Translating it yields CASSRVGLQPYNEQFF.

The chain recombines TRBV7-9 with TRBJ1-2; D ambiguous. The CDR3 runs to 15 residues. Trimming stripped 1 base from V and 2 bases from J, with 11 bases between. The germline V gene encodes CDR1 SEHNR and CDR2 FQNEAQ (reference sequence). CDR3 loop: CASSLGSAGNYGYTF. The CDR3 nucleotides are TGTGCCAGCAGCTTAGGCTCGGCGGGGAACTATGGCTACACCTTC.

The J gene is TRBJ2-1, the V gene TRBV4-3; D may be TRBD1 (5 bases). Trimming took 2 bases from V and 8 from J, leaving 13 bases between them. This CDR3 has 14 amino acids. From germline, CDR1 is LGHNA and CDR2 YSLEER. CDR3 sequence: CASSQQSGFYEQFF. In DNA form, the CDR3 reads TGCGCCAGCAGCCAACAATCAGGGTTCTATGAGCAGTTCTTC.

V usage is TRBV5-1 and J usage is TRBJ2-7, with D perhaps matching TRBD2 (7 bases). The germline CDR1 and CDR2 sequences are SGHRS and YFSETQ. Trimming left V 2 bases short and J 2 bases short, with 14 bases between. The CDR3 covers 15 residues. CDR3 residues: CASSFGGGQTYEQYF. The CDR3 bases are TGCGCCAGCAGCTTCGGCGGGGGACAAACCTACGAGCAGTACTTC.

This clonotype was observed a single time. This chain joins TRBV4-1 and TRBJ2-1; 9 nucleotides align to TRBD2. This CDR3 has 16 residues. CDR1 and CDR2 (germline): MGHRA, YSYEKL. The V gene end was trimmed by 1 base and the J gene end by 4 bases; junction bases not matched to a gene: 5. CDR3 region: CASSQGWRGGYNEQFF. The CDR3 coding sequence is TGCGCCAGCAGCCAAGGCTGGCGGGGGGGTTACAATGAGCAGTTCTTC.

J is TRBJ1-6 and V is TRBV28; D may be TRBD1 (6 bases). The germline gives CDR1 MDHEN, CDR2 SYDVKM. This CDR3 contains 14 residues. Trimming removed 5 bases from V and 9 bases from J, with 14 bases in between. For the CDR3, the DNA is TGTGCCAGCAGTAGTGGGGGGGCCAGTTCACCCCTCCACTTT. It translates to CASSSGGASSPLHF.

V gene TRBV6-5 combines with J gene TRBJ2-5; 11 bases agree with TRBD1. Germline lookup yields CDR1 MNHEY and CDR2 SVGAGI. V lost 5 bases to trimming and J lost 3 bases; unmatched junction nucleotides: 5. The length of the CDR3 is 15 residues. CDR3 DNA sequence: TGTGCCAGCAGTACCGGGACAGGGGGTGAAGAGACCCAGTACTTC. This translates into CASSTGTGGEETQYF.